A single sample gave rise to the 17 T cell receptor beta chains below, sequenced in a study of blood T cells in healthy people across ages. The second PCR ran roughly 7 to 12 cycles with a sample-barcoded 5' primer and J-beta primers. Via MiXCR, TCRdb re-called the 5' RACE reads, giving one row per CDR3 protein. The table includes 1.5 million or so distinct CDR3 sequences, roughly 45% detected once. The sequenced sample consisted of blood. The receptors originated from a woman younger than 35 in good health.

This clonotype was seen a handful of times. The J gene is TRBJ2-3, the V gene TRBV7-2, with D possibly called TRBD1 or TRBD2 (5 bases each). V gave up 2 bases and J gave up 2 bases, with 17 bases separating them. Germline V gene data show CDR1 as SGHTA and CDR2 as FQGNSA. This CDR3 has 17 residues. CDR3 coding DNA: TGTGCCAGCAGCTTATCCCCCCTTGGGGGAGTCACAGATACGCAGTATTTT. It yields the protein CASSLSPLGGVTDTQYF. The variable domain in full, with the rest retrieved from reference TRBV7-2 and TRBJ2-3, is GAGVSQSPSNKVTEKGKDVELRCDPISGHTALYWYRQSLGQGLEFLIYFQGNSAPDKSGLPSDRFSAERTGGSVSTLTIQRTQQEDSAVYLCASSLSPLGGVTDTQYFGPGTRLTVL.

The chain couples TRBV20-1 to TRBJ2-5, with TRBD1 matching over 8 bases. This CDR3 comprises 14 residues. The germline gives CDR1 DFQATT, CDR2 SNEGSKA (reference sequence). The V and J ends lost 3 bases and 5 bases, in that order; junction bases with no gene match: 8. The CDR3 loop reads CSASTSRGPETQYF. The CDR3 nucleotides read TGCAGTGCTAGTACGAGCAGGGGGCCGGAGACCCAGTACTTC.

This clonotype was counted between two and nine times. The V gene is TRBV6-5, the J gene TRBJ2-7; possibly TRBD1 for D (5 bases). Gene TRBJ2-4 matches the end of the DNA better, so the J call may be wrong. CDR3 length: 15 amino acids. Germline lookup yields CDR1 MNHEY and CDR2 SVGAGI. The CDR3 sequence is CASSAAGLGKNIQYF. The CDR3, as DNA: TGTGCCAGCAGTGCCGCAGGGTTGGGCAAAAACATTCAGTACTTC.

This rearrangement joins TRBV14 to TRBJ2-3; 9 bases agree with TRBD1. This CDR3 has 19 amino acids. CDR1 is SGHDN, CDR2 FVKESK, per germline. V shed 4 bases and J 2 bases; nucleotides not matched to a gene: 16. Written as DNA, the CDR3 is TGTGCCAGCAGCCCAGGGGACAGGGCATTCACTGGGACCACAGATACGCAGTATTTT. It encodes CASSPGDRAFTGTTDTQYF. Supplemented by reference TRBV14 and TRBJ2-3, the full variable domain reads EAGVTQFPSHSVIEKGQTVTLRCDPISGHDNLYWYRRVMGKEIKFLLHFVKESKQDESGMPNNRFLAERTGGTYSTLKVQPAELEDSGVYFCASSPGDRAFTGTTDTQYFGPGTRLTVL.

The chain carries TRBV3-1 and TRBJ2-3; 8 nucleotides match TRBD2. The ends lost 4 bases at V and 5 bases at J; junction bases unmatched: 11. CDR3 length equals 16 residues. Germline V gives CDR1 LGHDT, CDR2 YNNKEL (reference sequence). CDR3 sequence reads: CASSLPGGGREDTQYF. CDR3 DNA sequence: TGTGCCAGCAGCCTCCCTGGCGGGGGGCGGGAAGATACGCAGTATTTT.

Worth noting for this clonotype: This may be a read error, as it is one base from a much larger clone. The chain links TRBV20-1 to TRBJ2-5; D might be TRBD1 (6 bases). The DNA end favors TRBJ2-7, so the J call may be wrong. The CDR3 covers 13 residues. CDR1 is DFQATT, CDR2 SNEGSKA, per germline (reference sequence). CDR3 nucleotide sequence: TGCAGTGCCCAACACAGGGACCTCTACGAGCAGTACTTC. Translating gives CSAQHRDLYEQYF.

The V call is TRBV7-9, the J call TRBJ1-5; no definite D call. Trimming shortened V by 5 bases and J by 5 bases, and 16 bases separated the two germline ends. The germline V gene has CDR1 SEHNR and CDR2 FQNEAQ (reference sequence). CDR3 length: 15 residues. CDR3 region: CASSPLGSLDQPQHF. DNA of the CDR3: TGTGCCAGCAGCCCACTGGGCTCGCTTGATCAGCCCCAGCATTTT.

The CDR3 sequence: CASRSDRGDGYTF. CDR3 bases: TGTGCCAGCAGATCAGACAGGGGGGATGGCTACACCTTC. This sequence joins TRBV6-4 and TRBJ1-2; the match to TRBD1 covers 9 bases. Germline CDR1 reads MRHNA; CDR2 reads SNTAGT. Trimming removed 6 bases from V and 6 bases from J; junction bases left unmatched: 5. The CDR3 runs to 13 residues.

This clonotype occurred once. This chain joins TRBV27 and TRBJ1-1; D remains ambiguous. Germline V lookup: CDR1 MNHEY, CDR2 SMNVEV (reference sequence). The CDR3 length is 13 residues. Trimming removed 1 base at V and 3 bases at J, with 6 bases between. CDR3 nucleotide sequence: TGTGCCAGCAGTTTATGGGAGGACACTGAAGCTTTCTTT. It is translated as CASSLWEDTEAFF.

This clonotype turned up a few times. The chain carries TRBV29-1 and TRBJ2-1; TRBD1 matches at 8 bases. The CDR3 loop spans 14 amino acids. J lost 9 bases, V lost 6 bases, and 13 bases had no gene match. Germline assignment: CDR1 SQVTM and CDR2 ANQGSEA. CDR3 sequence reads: CSVNLGQGIGEQFF. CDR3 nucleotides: TGCAGCGTAAATCTAGGACAGGGAATAGGTGAGCAGTTCTTC.

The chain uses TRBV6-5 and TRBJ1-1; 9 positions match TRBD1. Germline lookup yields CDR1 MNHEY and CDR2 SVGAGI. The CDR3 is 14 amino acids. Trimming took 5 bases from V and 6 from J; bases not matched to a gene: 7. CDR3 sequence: CASSRDRDSAEAFF. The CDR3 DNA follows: TGTGCCAGCAGTCGGGACAGGGACAGCGCTGAAGCTTTCTTT.

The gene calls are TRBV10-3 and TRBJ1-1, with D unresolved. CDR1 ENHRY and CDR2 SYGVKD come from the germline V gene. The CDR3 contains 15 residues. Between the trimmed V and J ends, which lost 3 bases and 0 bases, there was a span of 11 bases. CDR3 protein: CAISERKGLNTEAFF. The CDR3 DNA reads TGTGCCATCAGTGAAAGGAAAGGGTTGAACACTGAAGCTTTCTTT.

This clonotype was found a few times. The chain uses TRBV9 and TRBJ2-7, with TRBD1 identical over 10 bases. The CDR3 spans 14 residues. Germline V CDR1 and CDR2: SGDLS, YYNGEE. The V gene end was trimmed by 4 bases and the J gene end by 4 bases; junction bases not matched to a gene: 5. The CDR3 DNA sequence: TGTGCCAGCAGCATAGGACAGGGGGATTACGAGCAGTACTTC. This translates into CASSIGQGDYEQYF.

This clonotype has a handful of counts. CDR3 loop: CASSPGSRGGRTDTQYF. The CDR3 nucleotides are TGTGCCAGCAGCCCCGGGTCCCGGGGGGGACGAACAGATACGCAGTATTTT. The V and J genes are TRBV7-2 and TRBJ2-3; TRBD2 aligns across 8 bases. The V and J ends lost 5 bases and 3 bases, in that order; junction bases with no gene match: 13. Germline V gene lookup returns CDR1 SGHTA and CDR2 FQGNSA. CDR3 length equals 17 residues. The complete variable domain, with remaining parts taken from reference TRBV7-2 and TRBJ2-3, reads GAGVSQSPSNKVTEKGKDVELRCDPISGHTALYWYRQSLGQGLEFLIYFQGNSAPDKSGLPSDRFSAERTGGSVSTLTIQRTQQEDSAVYLCASSPGSRGGRTDTQYFGPGTRLTVL.

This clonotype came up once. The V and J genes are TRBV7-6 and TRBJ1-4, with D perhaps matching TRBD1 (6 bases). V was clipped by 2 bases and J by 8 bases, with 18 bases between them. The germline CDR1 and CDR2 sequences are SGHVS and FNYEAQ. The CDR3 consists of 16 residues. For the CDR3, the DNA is TGTGCCAGCAGCTTAAAGGCAGCCAGGGGTGACGAAAAACTGTTTTTT. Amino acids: CASSLKAARGDEKLFF.

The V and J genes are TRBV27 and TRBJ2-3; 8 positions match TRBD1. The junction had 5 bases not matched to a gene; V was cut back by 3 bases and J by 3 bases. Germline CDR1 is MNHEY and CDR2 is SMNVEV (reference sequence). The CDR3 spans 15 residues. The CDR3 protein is CASSFGTGYTDTQYF. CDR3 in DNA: TGTGCCAGCAGTTTTGGGACAGGCTATACAGATACGCAGTATTTT.

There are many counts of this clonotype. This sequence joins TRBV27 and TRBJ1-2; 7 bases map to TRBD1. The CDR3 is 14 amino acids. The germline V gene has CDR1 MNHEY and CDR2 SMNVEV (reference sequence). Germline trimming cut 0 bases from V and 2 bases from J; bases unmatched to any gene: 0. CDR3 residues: CASSLSGQNYGYTF. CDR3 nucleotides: TGTGCCAGCAGTTTATCGGGACAGAACTATGGCTACACCTTC.